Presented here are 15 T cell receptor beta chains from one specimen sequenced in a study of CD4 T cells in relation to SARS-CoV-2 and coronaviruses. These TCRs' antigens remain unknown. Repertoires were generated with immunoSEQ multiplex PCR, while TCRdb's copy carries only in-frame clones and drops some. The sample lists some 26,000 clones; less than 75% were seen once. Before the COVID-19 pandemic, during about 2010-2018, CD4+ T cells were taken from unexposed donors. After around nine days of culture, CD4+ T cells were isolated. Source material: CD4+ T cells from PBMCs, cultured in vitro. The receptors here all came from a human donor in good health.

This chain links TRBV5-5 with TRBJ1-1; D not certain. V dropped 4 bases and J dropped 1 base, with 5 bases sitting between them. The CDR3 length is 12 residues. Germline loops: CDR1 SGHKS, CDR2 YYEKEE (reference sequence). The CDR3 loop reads CASSKGNTEAFF. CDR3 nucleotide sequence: TGTGCCAGCAGCAAGGGGAACACTGAAGCTTTCTTT.

This CDR3 is CAWSGQISSRGSPLHF. CDR3 DNA sequence: TGTGCCTGGAGTGGACAGATAAGTTCCCGGGGTTCACCCCTCCACTTT. This sequence joins TRBV30 and TRBJ1-6, with D possibly matching TRBD1 (5 bases). Trimming cost V 1 base and J 9 bases, with 19 bases left between them. CDR1 and CDR2 from the germline V gene are GTSNPN and SVGIG (reference sequence). This CDR3 comprises 16 residues.

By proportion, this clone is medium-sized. The chain's CDR3 is CDRGNTDTQYF. The CDR3 DNA reads as TGTGACAGGGGGAACACAGATACGCAGTATTTT. This rearrangement joins TRBV6-4 to TRBJ2-3, with TRBD1 matching 8 bases. Germline V gene data show CDR1 as MRHNA and CDR2 as SNTAGT. This CDR3 spans 11 amino acids.

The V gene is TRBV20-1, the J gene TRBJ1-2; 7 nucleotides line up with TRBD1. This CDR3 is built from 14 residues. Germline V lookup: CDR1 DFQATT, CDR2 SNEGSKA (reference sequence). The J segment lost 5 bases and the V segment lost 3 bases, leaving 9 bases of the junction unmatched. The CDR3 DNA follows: TGCAGTGCTAGTTGGCAGGGGGAGCGGTATGGCTACACCTTC. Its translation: CSASWQGERYGYTF.

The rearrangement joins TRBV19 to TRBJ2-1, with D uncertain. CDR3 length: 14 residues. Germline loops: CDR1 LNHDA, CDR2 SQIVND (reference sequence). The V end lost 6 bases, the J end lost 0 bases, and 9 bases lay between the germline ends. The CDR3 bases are TGTGCCAGTAGGCAGGTGGGCTCCTACAATGAGCAGTTCTTC. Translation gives CASRQVGSYNEQFF.

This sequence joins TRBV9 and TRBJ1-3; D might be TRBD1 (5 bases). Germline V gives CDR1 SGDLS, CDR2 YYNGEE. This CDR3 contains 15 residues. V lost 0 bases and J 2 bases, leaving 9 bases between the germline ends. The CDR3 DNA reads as TGTGCCAGCAGCGTAGAGGGGAGGGCTGGAAACACCATATATTTT. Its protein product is CASSVEGRAGNTIYF.

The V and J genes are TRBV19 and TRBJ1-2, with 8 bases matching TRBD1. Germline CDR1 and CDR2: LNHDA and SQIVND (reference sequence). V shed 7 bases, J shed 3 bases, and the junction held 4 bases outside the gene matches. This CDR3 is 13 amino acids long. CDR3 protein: CASMSQGDYGYTF. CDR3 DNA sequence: TGTGCCAGTATGTCACAGGGGGACTATGGCTACACCTTC.

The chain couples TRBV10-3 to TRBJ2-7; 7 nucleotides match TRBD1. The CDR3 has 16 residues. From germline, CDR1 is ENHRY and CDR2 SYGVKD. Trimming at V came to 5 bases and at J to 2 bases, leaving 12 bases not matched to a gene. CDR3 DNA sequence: TGTGCCATCAGTTGGGGATTGGGGCAGGGGGCCTACGAGCAGTACTTC. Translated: CAISWGLGQGAYEQYF.

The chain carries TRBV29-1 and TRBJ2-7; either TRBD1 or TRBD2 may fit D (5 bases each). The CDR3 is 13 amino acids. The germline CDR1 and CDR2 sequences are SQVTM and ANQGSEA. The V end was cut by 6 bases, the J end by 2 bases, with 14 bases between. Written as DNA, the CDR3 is TGCAGCGTGGGGGATGAATCCCCCTACGAGCAGTACTTC. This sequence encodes CSVGDESPYEQYF.

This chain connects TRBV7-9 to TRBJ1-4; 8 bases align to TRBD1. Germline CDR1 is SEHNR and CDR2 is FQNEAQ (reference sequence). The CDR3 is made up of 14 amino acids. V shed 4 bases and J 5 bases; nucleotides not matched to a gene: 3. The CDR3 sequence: CASSSDRGNEKLFF. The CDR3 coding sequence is TGTGCCAGCAGCTCCGACAGGGGCAATGAAAAACTGTTTTTT.

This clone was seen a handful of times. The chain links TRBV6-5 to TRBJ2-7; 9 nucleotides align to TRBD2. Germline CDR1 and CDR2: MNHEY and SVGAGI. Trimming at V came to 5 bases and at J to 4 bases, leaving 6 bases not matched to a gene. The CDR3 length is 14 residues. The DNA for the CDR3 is TGTGCCAGCAGTACAATAGCGGGAGAATACGAGCAGTACTTC. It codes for CASSTIAGEYEQYF.

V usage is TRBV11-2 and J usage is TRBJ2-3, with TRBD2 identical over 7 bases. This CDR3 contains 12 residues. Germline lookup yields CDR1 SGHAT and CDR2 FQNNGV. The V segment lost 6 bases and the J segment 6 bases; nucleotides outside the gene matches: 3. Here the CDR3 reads CASRAGADTQYF. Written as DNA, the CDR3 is TGTGCCAGCAGGGCGGGAGCCGATACGCAGTATTTT.

CDR3 amino acids: CASSLGGAYGYTF. CDR3 bases: TGTGCCAGCAGCTTGGGGGGGGCGTATGGCTACACCTTC. J is TRBJ1-2 and V is TRBV5-6, with a tentative D call TRBD1 (6 bases). Germline loops: CDR1 SGHDT, CDR2 YYEEEE. The CDR3 is made up of 13 amino acids. V was cut by 0 bases and J by 5 bases, with 8 bases left in between.

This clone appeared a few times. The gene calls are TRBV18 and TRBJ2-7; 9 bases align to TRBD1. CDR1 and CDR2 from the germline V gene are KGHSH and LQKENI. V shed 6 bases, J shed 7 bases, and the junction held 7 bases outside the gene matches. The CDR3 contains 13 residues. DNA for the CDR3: TGTGCCAGCTCGAGGGACAGGGCGAGTGAGCAGTACTTC. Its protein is CASSRDRASEQYF.

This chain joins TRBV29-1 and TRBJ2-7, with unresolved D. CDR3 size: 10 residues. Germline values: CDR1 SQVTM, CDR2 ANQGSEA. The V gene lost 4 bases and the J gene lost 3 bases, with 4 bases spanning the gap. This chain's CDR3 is CSVGGYEQYF. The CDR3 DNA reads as TGCAGCGTTGGGGGCTACGAGCAGTACTTC.